There are a few counts of the clone carrying this T cell receptor (beta chain). Its antigen remains unidentified. Other nucleotide sequences from this sample produce the same CDR3. Isolation of CD4+ naive, central memory, regulatory and stem cell-like memory cells was achieved by sorting via CD45RO/CCR7/CD25/CD127/CD95/CD27. Each sorted fraction was over 95% pure. This sample stems from a study of beta chain features in type 1 diabetes. Study findings and constraints: Comparison showed that naive, central memory and Treg TCRB repertoires appeared more similar among patients than among healthy donors. Patients with Type 1 diabetes showed moderately but significantly shorter TCRB CDR3s in all four CD4+ subsets.

Expressed TCRB transcripts got sequenced, as all isolated RNA was reverse transcribed. TCRdb keeps only in-frame clones here, not all; method: immunoSEQ multiplex PCR. Of 900,000 or so clones in the sample, roughly a sixth were seen once. The CDR3 has 14 residues. Between the trimmed V and J ends, which lost 3 bases and 4 bases, there was a span of 12 bases. Germline V lookup: CDR1 SGHRS, CDR2 YFSETQ. The V call is TRBV5-1, the J call TRBJ2-3; tentatively, D is TRBD1 (5 bases). This clonotype was obtained from a woman under 30 in good health. Input material: naive CD4+ T cells from blood. CDR3 DNA sequence: TGCGCCAGCAGCTCGCAGGGTGGCGCAGATACGCAGTATTTT. This sequence encodes CASSSQGGADTQYF.